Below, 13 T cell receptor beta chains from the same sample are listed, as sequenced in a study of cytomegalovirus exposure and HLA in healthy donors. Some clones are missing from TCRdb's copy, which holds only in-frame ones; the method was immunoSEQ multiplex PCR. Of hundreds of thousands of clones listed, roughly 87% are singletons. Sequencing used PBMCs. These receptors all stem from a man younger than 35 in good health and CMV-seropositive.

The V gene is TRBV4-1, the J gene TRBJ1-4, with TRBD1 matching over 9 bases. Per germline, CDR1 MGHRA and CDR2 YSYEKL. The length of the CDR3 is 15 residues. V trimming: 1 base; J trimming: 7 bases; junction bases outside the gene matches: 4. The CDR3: CASSQGDRVLEKLFF. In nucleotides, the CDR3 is TGCGCCAGCAGCCAAGGGGACAGGGTCCTTGAAAAACTGTTTTTT.

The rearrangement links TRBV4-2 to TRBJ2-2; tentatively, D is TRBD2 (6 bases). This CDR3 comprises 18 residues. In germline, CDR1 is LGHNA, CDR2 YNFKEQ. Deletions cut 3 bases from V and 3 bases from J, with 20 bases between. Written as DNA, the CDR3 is TGTGCCAGCAGCCAGGAAATGGGACTGCGCGGGGACACCGGGGAGCTGTTTTTT. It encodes CASSQEMGLRGDTGELFF.

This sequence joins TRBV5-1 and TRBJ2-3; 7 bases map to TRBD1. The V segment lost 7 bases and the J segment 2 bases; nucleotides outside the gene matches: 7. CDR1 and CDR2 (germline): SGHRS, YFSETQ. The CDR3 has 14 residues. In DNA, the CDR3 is TGCGCCAGCCGACAGGGATCCTTCACAGATACGCAGTATTTT. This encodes CASRQGSFTDTQYF.

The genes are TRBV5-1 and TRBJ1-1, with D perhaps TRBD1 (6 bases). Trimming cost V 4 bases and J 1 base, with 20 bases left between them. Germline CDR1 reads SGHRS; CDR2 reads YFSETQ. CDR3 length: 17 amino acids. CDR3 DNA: TGCGCCAGCAGCCCCCTCCCGGGGGGGGCTTCGAACACTGAAGCTTTCTTT. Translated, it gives CASSPLPGGASNTEAFF.

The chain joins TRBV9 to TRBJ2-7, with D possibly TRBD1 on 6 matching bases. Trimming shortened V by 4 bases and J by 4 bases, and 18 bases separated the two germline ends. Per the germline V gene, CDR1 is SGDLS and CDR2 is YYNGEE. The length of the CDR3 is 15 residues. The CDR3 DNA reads TGTGCCAGCAGCTTAAGGGGGAGTAGCGAGTACGAGCAGTACTTC. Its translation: CASSLRGSSEYEQYF.

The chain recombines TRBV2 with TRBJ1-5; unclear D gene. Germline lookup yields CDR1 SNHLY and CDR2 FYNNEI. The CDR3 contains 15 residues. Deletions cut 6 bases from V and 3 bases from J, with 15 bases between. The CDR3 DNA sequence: TGTGCCAGCAGCCAGAACCAGTGGAACAATCAGCCCCAGCATTTT. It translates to CASSQNQWNNQPQHF.

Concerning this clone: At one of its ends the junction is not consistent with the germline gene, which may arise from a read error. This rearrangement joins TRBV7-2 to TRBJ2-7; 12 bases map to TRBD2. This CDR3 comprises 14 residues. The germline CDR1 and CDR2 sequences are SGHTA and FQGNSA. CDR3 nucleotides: TGTGCCAGCAGCCTAGCGGGAGGGGCCTACGAGCAGTACTTC. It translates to CASSLAGGAYEQYF.

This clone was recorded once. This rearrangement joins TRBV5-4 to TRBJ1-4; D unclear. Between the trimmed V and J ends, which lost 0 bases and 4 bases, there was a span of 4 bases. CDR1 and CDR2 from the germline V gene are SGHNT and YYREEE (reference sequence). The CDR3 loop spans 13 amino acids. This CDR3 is CASSLGVNEKLFF. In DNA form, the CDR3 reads TGTGCCAGCAGCTTGGGAGTTAATGAAAAACTGTTTTTT.

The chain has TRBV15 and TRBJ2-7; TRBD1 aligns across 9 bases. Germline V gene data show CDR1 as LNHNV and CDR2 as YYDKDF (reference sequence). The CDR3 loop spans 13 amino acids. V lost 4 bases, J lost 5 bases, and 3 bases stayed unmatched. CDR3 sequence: CATSMGQGHEQYF. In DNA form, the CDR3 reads TGTGCCACCAGCATGGGACAGGGCCACGAGCAGTACTTC.

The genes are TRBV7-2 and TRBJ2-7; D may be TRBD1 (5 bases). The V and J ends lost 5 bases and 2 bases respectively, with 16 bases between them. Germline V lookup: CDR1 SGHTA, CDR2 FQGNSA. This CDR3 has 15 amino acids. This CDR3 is CASSEMGQKTYEQYF. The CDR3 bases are TGTGCCAGCAGCGAAATGGGGCAGAAAACCTACGAGCAGTACTTC.

This chain's CDR3 is CASSEGQGPQYF. In DNA, the CDR3 is TGTGCCAGCAGTGAAGGTCAGGGCCCGCAGTATTTT. V usage is TRBV2 and J usage is TRBJ2-3; a possible D gene is TRBD1 (5 bases). The germline gives CDR1 SNHLY, CDR2 FYNNEI. V dropped 1 base and J dropped 10 bases, with 9 bases sitting between them. The CDR3 length is 12 residues.

In DNA form, the CDR3 reads TGTGCCAGCAGTTCCGGGACAGGGGGGGAGCTGTTTTTT. Protein product: CASSSGTGGELFF. The chain joins TRBV6-5 to TRBJ2-2; 9 bases line up with TRBD1. The junction had 2 bases not matched to a gene; V was cut back by 4 bases and J by 8 bases. Germline V CDR1 and CDR2: MNHEY, SVGAGI. The CDR3 spans 13 residues.

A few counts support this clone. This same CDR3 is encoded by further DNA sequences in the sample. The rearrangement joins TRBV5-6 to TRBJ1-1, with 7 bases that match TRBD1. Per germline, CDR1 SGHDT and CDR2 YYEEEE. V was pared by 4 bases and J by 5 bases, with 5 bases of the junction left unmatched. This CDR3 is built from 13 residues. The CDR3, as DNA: TGTGCCAGCAGCCCATCGACAGGGACTGAAGCTTTCTTT. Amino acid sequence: CASSPSTGTEAFF.